The clone carrying this TCR beta chain occurred many times. Its antigen is undetermined. This record comes from a study of blood T cells in healthy people across ages. Regarding the study as a whole: Both naive CD4+ cell counts and diversity were greater in long-lived donors than in aged donors.

Each of the donors had roughly 10 milliliters of peripheral blood drawn into EDTA-treated Vacutainer tubes. The CDR3 is made up of 14 amino acids. The germline CDR1 and CDR2 sequences are KGHSH and LQKENI. Trimming cost V 3 bases and J 5 bases, with 13 bases left between them. The second PCR ran about 6 to 11 cycles with a sample-barcoded 5' primer and J-beta primers. The template-switch adaptor was a 5' adaptor with 12 random nucleotides. It tagged each cDNA molecule. One entry per CDR3 protein results from TCRdb running MiXCR on the 5' RACE reads. Of approximately 810,000 distinct CDR3 sequences listed, 25% to 30% are singletons.

Sequencing was carried out using blood. J is TRBJ2-5 and V is TRBV18; the D is unclear. The TCR sequence derives from a woman of 80 years or more in good health. The CDR3 region is CASSPRAAPETQYF. The CDR3 coding sequence is TGTGCCAGCTCACCCCGGGCCGCCCCGGAGACCCAGTACTTC.